This T cell receptor beta chain appears in the sequencing data of a study of blood T cell repertoires in COVID-19. Study summary: The origin of the acute and convalescent COVID-19 samples was the United States, Italy and Spain. The cDNA or gDNA used as material had been derived from T cells, B-cell-depleted T cells, or PBMCs.

The CDR3 extends over 21 amino acids. How the authors handled the data: Estimation of nucleated cell counts was performed using reference gene primer amplification. Measured with immunoSEQ multiplex PCR; TCRdb has only the in-frame clones, and not every one. V and J calls and clone size are copied from that table; D and trimming were computed from the DNA. The sample has around 42,000 clones, 70% to 90% seen once. Sequences were obtained from peripheral blood. The chain combines TRBV21-1 with TRBJ1-5; whether TRBD1, the table's D call, matches the DNA was not checked. TRBV21-1 is noted as a pseudogene. This receptor was identified in a woman between 65 and 79 years old in a cohort sampled during active COVID-19. CDR3 in amino acids: CASSKGVRRDRGPLSNQPQHF. The CDR3 nucleotides are TGTGCCAGCAGCAAAGGAGTCCGACGGGACAGGGGGCCTCTGAGCAATCAGCCCCAGCATTTT.